Each of the 14 T cell receptor beta chains below was sequenced from the same sample in a study of T-cell reconstitution after alpha-beta-depleted transplantation in children. The TCRbeta library incorporated unique molecular identifiers. One entry per CDR3 protein, called by TCRdb with MiXCR from the PCR reads. The sample has approximately 220,000 distinct CDR3 sequences; around a sixth are singletons. The sequencing here drew on PBMCs, mostly from graft donor cells, taken 360 days after TCRalphabeta/CD19-depleted stem cell transplant. These receptor sequences come from a male patient aged 2-9 years who had a stem cell transplant for acute lymphoblastic leukemia, so the T cells may come from the graft donor.

This clonotype turned up a few times. The J gene is TRBJ1-2, the V gene TRBV3-1, with D perhaps matching TRBD1 (5 bases). Per the germline V gene, CDR1 is LGHDT and CDR2 is YNNKEL (reference sequence). There are 13 residues in the CDR3. The V end lost 4 bases, the J end lost 8 bases, and 14 bases lay between the germline ends. CDR3 protein: CASSRPGHGGYTF. As DNA, the CDR3 is TGTGCCAGCAGCCGCCCGGGGCATGGCGGCTACACCTTC.

V usage is TRBV19 and J usage is TRBJ1-5; tentative D call: TRBD1 (6 bases). The CDR3 extends over 17 amino acids. CDR1 is LNHDA, CDR2 SQIVND, per germline (reference sequence). V lost 4 bases, J lost 5 bases, and 21 bases lay in between. CDR3 nucleotides: TGTGCCAGTAGTACGGCAGGTTGGGGGCCTGTACATCAGCCCCAGCATTTT. Translation gives CASSTAGWGPVHQPQHF.

The chain recombines TRBV29-1 with TRBJ2-7, with 8 bases aligning to TRBD2. Per germline, CDR1 SQVTM and CDR2 ANQGSEA. The CDR3 has 13 residues. With 6 bases clipped from V and 12 bases from J, the junction kept 16 bases outside the gene matches. CDR3 in amino acids: CSVLPGSGRNRYF. As DNA, the CDR3 is TGCAGCGTCCTCCCGGGCAGCGGGAGAAACCGGTACTTC.

This clonotype has only a few counts. V is TRBV20-1 and J is TRBJ1-2, with D unresolved. The V end was cut by 6 bases, the J end by 3 bases, with 8 bases between. This CDR3 comprises 11 residues. CDR1 and CDR2 (germline): DFQATT, SNEGSKA (reference sequence). Here the CDR3 reads CSAQLDYGYTF. In DNA, the CDR3 is TGCAGTGCCCAGCTGGACTATGGCTACACCTTC.

Many counts were recorded for this clonotype. J is TRBJ1-2 and V is TRBV12-3 or TRBV12-4; 11 bases align to TRBD1. This CDR3 is built from 14 residues. Trimming at V came to 6 bases and at J to 4 bases, leaving 4 bases not matched to a gene. Written as DNA, the CDR3 is TGTGCCAGCAGACGGACAGGGGGCCTCTATGGCTACACCTTC. Its translation: CASRRTGGLYGYTF.

V is TRBV6-1 and J is TRBJ1-1; D not resolved. V shed 7 bases and J shed 8 bases, with 11 bases lying between them. Germline CDR1 reads MNHNS; CDR2 reads SASEGT. The CDR3 length is 11 residues. The CDR3 DNA sequence: TGTGCCAGCACTGGGATCGGGGAAGCTTTCTTT. It codes for CASTGIGEAFF.

The chain links TRBV6-1 to TRBJ2-5, with D possibly being TRBD1 (6 bases). The CDR3 runs to 13 residues. Germline V gene lookup returns CDR1 MNHNS and CDR2 SASEGT. V shed 5 bases and J shed 5 bases, with 12 bases lying between them. In nucleotides, the CDR3 is TGTGCCAGCAGTCCGGACAGTGGGGAGACCCAGTACTTC. Encoded protein: CASSPDSGETQYF.

This clonotype was counted ten times or more. The chain has TRBV3-1 and TRBJ2-5, with 7 bases that match TRBD2. The V segment lost 0 bases and the J segment 4 bases; nucleotides outside the gene matches: 2. Germline CDR1 is LGHDT and CDR2 is YNNKEL (reference sequence). This CDR3 spans 14 amino acids. The CDR3 loop reads CASSQDGGGETQYF. The CDR3 bases are TGTGCCAGCAGCCAAGATGGGGGGGGAGAGACCCAGTACTTC.

This chain links TRBV29-1 with TRBJ2-1, with 8 nucleotides matching TRBD1. J gave up 6 bases and V 7 bases, and 8 bases lay outside the gene matches. This CDR3 has 13 residues. The V gene's germline CDR1 is SQVTM and CDR2 ANQGSEA. Written as DNA, the CDR3 is TGCAGCGCCCTCGACAGGGGAGCCAATGAGCAGTTCTTC. Translating gives CSALDRGANEQFF.

This clonotype was seen at least ten times. V usage is TRBV29-1 and J usage is TRBJ1-5; 8 bases line up with TRBD1. Germline CDR1 reads SQVTM; CDR2 reads ANQGSEA. There are 13 residues in the CDR3. Trimming cost V 7 bases and J 5 bases; bases outside gene matches: 7. Here the CDR3 reads CSAIDRGDQPQHF. CDR3 DNA: TGCAGCGCTATAGACAGGGGCGATCAGCCCCAGCATTTT.

This clonotype was seen only a few times. The V gene is TRBV5-6, the J gene TRBJ2-3, with D unclear. The CDR3 extends over 13 amino acids. The V and J ends lost 0 bases and 3 bases respectively, with 5 bases between them. In germline, CDR1 is SGHDT, CDR2 YYEEEE. The CDR3 loop is CASSLERTDTQYF. The CDR3 bases are TGTGCCAGCAGCTTGGAGCGAACAGATACGCAGTATTTT.

This chain uses TRBV2 with TRBJ2-6, with no clear D. Deletions cut 8 bases from V and 1 base from J, with 9 bases between. This CDR3 region has 14 residues. Germline V gene sequence: CDR1 SNHLY, CDR2 FYNNEI. Here the CDR3 DNA reads TGTGCCAGCTTCCGTCCATCTGGGGCCAACGTCCTGACTTTC. This encodes CASFRPSGANVLTF. Supplemented by reference TRBV2 and TRBJ2-6, the full variable domain reads EPEVTQTPSHQVTQMGQEVILRCVPISNHLYFYWYRQILGQKVEFLVSFYNNEISEKSEIFDDQFSVERPDGSNFTLKIRSTKLEDSAMYFCASFRPSGANVLTFGAGSRLTVL.

As for this clonotype: Compared with germline, one end of the junction differs, possibly owing to a read error. The chain is built from TRBV13 and TRBJ2-7; TRBD2 matches at 8 bases. Per germline, CDR1 PRHDT and CDR2 FYEKMQ (reference sequence). The CDR3 runs 12 residues. This CDR3 reads CASSPGLEFLDF. In nucleotides, the CDR3 is TGTGCCAGCAGCCCGGGACTAGAGTTCTTGGACTTC.

This chain links TRBV12-3 or TRBV12-4 with TRBJ1-2, with 7 bases lining up with TRBD1. V was clipped by 2 bases and J by 5 bases; unmatched bases: 2. The CDR3 is 13 amino acids. CDR3 in DNA: TGTGCCAGCAGTTTATACAGGGGTTATGGCTACACCTTC. Protein sequence: CASSLYRGYGYTF.